These T cell receptor beta chains were read from a single sample in a study of early T cells in non-severe SARS-CoV-2 infection. TCRdb reprocessed the 5' RACE reads with MiXCR, giving one entry per CDR3 protein. The sample holds more than 55,000 distinct CDR3 sequences; 10% to 15% are singletons and the top ten take about 4.3%. The sample consisted of whole blood. The receptors were gathered from an adult who was a healthcare worker with PCR-confirmed SARS-CoV-2 infection or an uninfected control (not recorded which). Each CDR3 is given with its conserved first and last residue. Fields, in order: V gene, D gene, J gene, clone size, CDR3 DNA, CDR3 protein. D genes are given only for firm matches. Expanded clones get a size class; other rows say once, few or many, or leave the size out.

V: TRBV5-4; D: TRBD1; J: TRBJ1-4; size: few; DNA: TGTGCCAGCAGCTTGGGAGGGGGCGAGGAAAAACTGTTTTTT; CDR3: CASSLGGGEEKLFF
V: TRBV11-2; D: .; J: TRBJ2-1; size: .; DNA: TGTGCCAGCAGCTTAGCTTCACCTAGGACGGGCAATGAGCAGTTCTTC; CDR3: CASSLASPRTGNEQFF
V: TRBV6-9; D: .; J: TRBJ1-1; size: .; DNA: TGTGCCAGCACTCCCCACGCGGGGGGAAACACTGAAGCTTTCTTT; CDR3: CASTPHAGGNTEAFF
V: TRBV29-1; D: .; J: TRBJ2-5; size: few; DNA: TGCAGCGTTGAAGATCGAAGCTACCAAGAGACCCAGTACTTC; CDR3: CSVEDRSYQETQYF
V: TRBV10-3; D: .; J: TRBJ2-3; size: .; DNA: TGTGCCGTCGCTAGCACAGATACGCAGTATTTT; CDR3: CAVASTDTQYF
V: TRBV5-1; D: .; J: TRBJ2-3; size: many; DNA: TGCGCCAGCAGCTTGGGAGGGCGGAGCACAGATACGCAGTATTTT; CDR3: CASSLGGRSTDTQYF
V: TRBV4-1; D: TRBD1; J: TRBJ2-7; size: .; DNA: TGCGCCAGCAGCTCCGGGACAGGGAGATACGAGCAGTACTTC; CDR3: CASSSGTGRYEQYF
V: TRBV7-2; D: .; J: TRBJ1-2; size: .; DNA: TGTGCCAGCACCACCAGAGGGGGGTCCTACTATGGCTACACCTTC; CDR3: CASTTRGGSYYGYTF
V: TRBV3-1; D: TRBD1; J: TRBJ1-6; size: once; DNA: TGTGCCAGCAGCCCCGACAGGGATGATTCACCCCTCCACTTT; CDR3: CASSPDRDDSPLHF
V: TRBV28; D: .; J: TRBJ1-6; size: many; DNA: TGTGCCAGCAGTTTTCCGGGACTATCACCCCTCCACTTT; CDR3: CASSFPGLSPLHF
V: TRBV9; D: .; J: TRBJ1-1; size: .; DNA: TGTGCCAGCAGCGTAGTACAGGGTTTTAACACTGAAGCTTTCTTT; CDR3: CASSVVQGFNTEAFF
V: TRBV11-2; D: .; J: TRBJ2-7; size: many; DNA: TGTGCCAGCAGCTCTGCCCCGGGGTCCCACGAGCAGTACTTC; CDR3: CASSSAPGSHEQYF
V: TRBV9; D: TRBD1; J: TRBJ2-7; size: .; DNA: TGTGCCAGCAGCGTGACAGGGGGCGCGAATTACGAGCAGTACTTC; CDR3: CASSVTGGANYEQYF
V: TRBV24-1; D: .; J: TRBJ2-3; size: many; DNA: TGTGCCACCAGTGATTTTAGAGATACGCAGTATTTT; CDR3: CATSDFRDTQYF
V: TRBV7-9; D: .; J: TRBJ2-2; size: .; DNA: TGTGCCAGCGTGGAAGGGAACACCGGGGAGCTGTTTTTT; CDR3: CASVEGNTGELFF
V: TRBV9; D: .; J: TRBJ2-3; size: .; DNA: TGTGCCAGCAGCGTAGACGGCACAGATACGCAGTATTTT; CDR3: CASSVDGTDTQYF
V: TRBV28; D: TRBD1; J: TRBJ1-5; size: .; DNA: TGTGCCAGCACCGGACAGGGCTTCCAGGGAAGCAATCAGCCCCAGCATTTT; CDR3: CASTGQGFQGSNQPQHF
V: TRBV20-1; D: .; J: TRBJ2-5; size: .; DNA: TGCAGTGCTAGGGCCGGGGGGCTCCAAGAGACCCAGTACTTC; CDR3: CSARAGGLQETQYF
V: TRBV4-2; D: .; J: TRBJ2-7; size: .; DNA: TGTGCCAGCAGCCAAGATCCCTGGGTTGGGGCCGAGCAGTACTTC; CDR3: CASSQDPWVGAEQYF
V: TRBV11-3; D: TRBD2; J: TRBJ2-1; size: few; DNA: TGTGCCAGCAGCTTAGTTGCGGGGGGTTTAAATGAGCAGTTCTTC; CDR3: CASSLVAGGLNEQFF
V: TRBV12-3/TRBV12-4; D: TRBD2; J: TRBJ2-1; size: .; DNA: TGTGCCAGCAGTCCGGGACTAGCGGGGGGGCATGAGCAGTTCTTC; CDR3: CASSPGLAGGHEQFF
V: TRBV12-3/TRBV12-4; D: .; J: TRBJ2-5; size: many; DNA: TGTGCCAGCAGTCCTACAGCGGGTGGGGAGACCCAGTACTTC; CDR3: CASSPTAGGETQYF
V: TRBV3-1; D: TRBD2; J: TRBJ2-7; size: .; DNA: TGTGCCAGCCAAGCCGGACTAGCGGGCTCCTACGAGCAGTACTTC; CDR3: CASQAGLAGSYEQYF
V: TRBV6-2/TRBV6-3; D: TRBD1; J: TRBJ1-5; size: .; DNA: TGTGCCAGCAGGAGACAGGGAGGAGGCCAGCCCCAGCATTTT; CDR3: CASRRQGGGQPQHF
V: TRBV19; D: .; J: TRBJ2-1; size: few; DNA: TGTGCCAGTAGATTTGGCGGGGGCCTTTACAATGAGCAGTTCTTC; CDR3: CASRFGGGLYNEQFF
V: TRBV9; D: .; J: TRBJ2-3; size: .; DNA: TGTGCCAGCAGCGTAGAGGGGCGACCCACAGATACGCAGTATTTT; CDR3: CASSVEGRPTDTQYF
V: TRBV12-3/TRBV12-4; D: .; J: TRBJ1-5; size: few; DNA: TGTGCCAGCAGCCCCTCCCCGGGGGGCAATCAGCCCCAGCATTTT; CDR3: CASSPSPGGNQPQHF
V: TRBV10-2; D: .; J: TRBJ2-3; size: .; DNA: TGCGCCAGCATTCCAGCAGGGGCAGATACGCAGTATTTT; CDR3: CASIPAGADTQYF
V: TRBV25-1; D: TRBD2; J: TRBJ2-1; size: many; DNA: TGTGCCAGCAGTGAATACGGGGGGGGATCCTACAATGAGCAGTTCTTC; CDR3: CASSEYGGGSYNEQFF
V: TRBV2; D: .; J: TRBJ2-7; size: .; DNA: TGTGCCAGCCATCTCCGGGCGCTTGTTCGGGAGCAGTACTTC; CDR3: CASHLRALVREQYF
V: TRBV7-3; D: .; J: TRBJ2-1; size: many; DNA: TGTGCCAGCAGCTTAAGGTCGGGGGCACCGGGCAATGAGCAGTTCTTC; CDR3: CASSLRSGAPGNEQFF
V: TRBV15; D: .; J: TRBJ2-7; size: many; DNA: TGTGCCACCAGCCCTCGGACACGGAGCTCCTACGAGCAGTACTTC; CDR3: CATSPRTRSSYEQYF
V: TRBV13; D: .; J: TRBJ1-5; size: many; DNA: TGTGCCAGCAGCTTCGGCACGAGCAATCAGCCCCAGCATTTT; CDR3: CASSFGTSNQPQHF
V: TRBV19; D: .; J: TRBJ1-5; size: few; DNA: TGTGCCAGTCCTACCGCCGACAGCAATCAGCCCCAGCATTTT; CDR3: CASPTADSNQPQHF
V: TRBV2; D: .; J: TRBJ2-3; size: .; DNA: TGTGCCAGCACAGACGACACAGATACGCAGTATTTT; CDR3: CASTDDTDTQYF
V: TRBV20-1; D: .; J: TRBJ2-5; size: many; DNA: TGCAGTGCTAGCGGGGAAGGCCAAGAGACCCAGTACTTC; CDR3: CSASGEGQETQYF
V: TRBV12-3/TRBV12-4; D: .; J: TRBJ2-7; size: many; DNA: TGTGCCAGCAGGGCTCGGGGAACCTACGAGCAGTACTTC; CDR3: CASRARGTYEQYF
V: TRBV29-1; D: .; J: TRBJ2-1; size: .; DNA: TGCAGCGTTGACTCAGGGGTCCAGTTCTTC; CDR3: CSVDSGVQFF
V: TRBV5-1; D: TRBD1; J: TRBJ2-5; size: many; DNA: TGCGCCAGCAGCTATTCGGGACAGAAAGAGACCCAGTACTTC; CDR3: CASSYSGQKETQYF
V: TRBV4-2; D: TRBD1; J: TRBJ2-2; size: many; DNA: TGTGCCAGCAGCCTCGGACAGGGGAACGGGGAGCTGTTTTTT; CDR3: CASSLGQGNGELFF
V: TRBV24-1; D: TRBD1; J: TRBJ2-1; size: many; DNA: TGTGCCACCAGTGATGCCGGGACAGATTACAATGAGCAGTTCTTC; CDR3: CATSDAGTDYNEQFF
V: TRBV14; D: .; J: TRBJ1-6; size: many; DNA: TGTGCCAGCAGCCAAGCGAGGCTCGGGGATTCACCCCTCCACTTT; CDR3: CASSQARLGDSPLHF
V: TRBV29-1; D: TRBD1; J: TRBJ2-7; size: few; DNA: TGCAGCGTTGGGCAGGGGGTGAGGGAGCAGTACTTC; CDR3: CSVGQGVREQYF
V: TRBV11-3; D: .; J: TRBJ2-7; size: few; DNA: TGTGCCAGCAGCTCCGATGGGGGCGCCTACGAGCAGTACTTC; CDR3: CASSSDGGAYEQYF
V: TRBV7-7; D: TRBD1; J: TRBJ2-5; size: few; DNA: TGTGCCAGCAGCTTAGGGGGACAGGGACGAGAGACCCAGTACTTC; CDR3: CASSLGGQGRETQYF
V: TRBV13; D: .; J: TRBJ2-7; size: .; DNA: TGTGCCAGCAGCTTAAGAATCGGAGACGAGCAGTACTTC; CDR3: CASSLRIGDEQYF
V: TRBV29-1; D: .; J: TRBJ1-2; size: many; DNA: TGCAGCGTCGCCCAGACGAGAGGGGATGGCTACACCTTC; CDR3: CSVAQTRGDGYTF
V: TRBV10-3; D: .; J: TRBJ2-1; size: few; DNA: TGTGCCATCAGTAGCGGTAACTCCTACAATGAGCAGTTCTTC; CDR3: CAISSGNSYNEQFF
V: TRBV20-1; D: TRBD1; J: TRBJ1-2; size: .; DNA: TGCAGTGCTAGCCCAGGGGGACTCTATGGCTACACCTTC; CDR3: CSASPGGLYGYTF
V: TRBV6-1; D: TRBD2; J: TRBJ2-1; size: many; DNA: TGTGCCAGCAGTAAACAATCCTTGGGGACTAGCTCCTACAATGAGCAGTTCTTC; CDR3: CASSKQSLGTSSYNEQFF
V: TRBV25-1; D: .; J: TRBJ1-1; size: many; DNA: TGTGCCAGCAGGTCCCTTTCAGGGCGAAACACTGAAGCTTTCTTT; CDR3: CASRSLSGRNTEAFF
V: TRBV12-3/TRBV12-4; D: .; J: TRBJ1-3; size: few; DNA: TGTGCCAGCAGTTTAAATGGAGGGAGCTCTGGAAACACCATATATTTT; CDR3: CASSLNGGSSGNTIYF
V: TRBV6-1; D: .; J: TRBJ2-3; size: .; DNA: TGTGCCAGCAGAGAGGGTGGCACAGATACGCAGTATTTT; CDR3: CASREGGTDTQYF
V: TRBV6-2/TRBV6-3; D: .; J: TRBJ2-6; size: few; DNA: TGTGCCAGCAGTTACTCGAGGGGACCCTCTGGGGCCAACGTCCTGACTTTC; CDR3: CASSYSRGPSGANVLTF
V: TRBV27; D: .; J: TRBJ2-3; size: .; DNA: TGTGCCAGCAGTTTAGAGTGGGGCACAGATACGCAGTATTTT; CDR3: CASSLEWGTDTQYF
V: TRBV5-1; D: .; J: TRBJ2-3; size: .; DNA: TGCGCCAGCAGCTTTGGCAGCACAGATACGCAGTATTTT; CDR3: CASSFGSTDTQYF
V: TRBV29-1; D: .; J: TRBJ2-2; size: .; DNA: TGCAGCGTACCAGGGTTGGGCACCGGGGAGCTGTTTTTT; CDR3: CSVPGLGTGELFF
V: TRBV19; D: .; J: TRBJ2-5; size: many; DNA: TGTGCCAGTAGTCCCCAGCCACTCCAAGAGACCCAGTACTTC; CDR3: CASSPQPLQETQYF
V: TRBV12-3/TRBV12-4; D: .; J: TRBJ2-7; size: .; DNA: TGTGCCAGCGGGGGAATCTCCTACAATGAGCAGTACTTC; CDR3: CASGGISYNEQYF
V: TRBV2; D: .; J: TRBJ2-1; size: medium-sized; DNA: TGTGCCAGCAGTGATCCCTCGGAGCCATCTTCATCCAATGAGCAGTTCTTC; CDR3: CASSDPSEPSSSNEQFF